Listed below are T cell receptor beta chains from one sample, sequenced in a study of blood T cell repertoires in COVID-19. Assay: immunoSEQ multiplex PCR; the TCRdb copy retains only in-frame clones and omits some. The sample has some 270,000 clones; 65% to 90% are singletons. Sequences were obtained from PBMCs or T cells enriched from blood (not recorded which). These receptors originate from a woman in her forties or fifties with acute COVID-19. CDR3s include the opening cysteine and the closing phenylalanine or tryptophan. A D gene is named only where the DNA matches it firmly. Clone size is not always given. Where it is, it says once, few, many or a class for expanded clones.

D: NA; V: TRBV20-1; size: once; J: TRBJ1-2; DNA: TGCAGTGCTAGAGATCAGGTGGGCTACACCTTC; CDR3: CSARDQVGYTF
D: TRBD2; V: TRBV10-3; size: NA; J: TRBJ2-3; DNA: TGTGCCATCAGTGGGCTAGCGGGTCACACAGATACGCAGTATTTT; CDR3: CAISGLAGHTDTQYF
D: TRBD1; V: TRBV30; size: NA; J: TRBJ1-1; DNA: TGTGCCGGGACAGGGGAGACTGAAGCTTTCTTT; CDR3: CAGTGETEAFF
D: NA; V: TRBV7-9; size: NA; J: TRBJ1-2; DNA: TGTGCCAGCAGCTTAAGCGCCCCTAGCTATGGCTACACCTTC; CDR3: CASSLSAPSYGYTF
D: NA; V: TRBV27; size: NA; J: TRBJ1-2; DNA: TGTGCCAGCCGCCTCATCCCAGGAGGCTACACCTTC; CDR3: CASRLIPGGYTF
D: NA; V: TRBV15; size: NA; J: TRBJ1-5; DNA: TGTGCCACCAGCAGAGCCGGCGGCGGTTGGCCCCAGCATTTT; CDR3: CATSRAGGGWPQHF
D: NA; V: TRBV10-1; size: NA; J: TRBJ1-4; DNA: TGCGCCAGCAGTGAGGGAGGAACGGGGAGTGAAAAACTGTTTTTT; CDR3: CASSEGGTGSEKLFF
D: NA; V: TRBV29-1; size: NA; J: TRBJ1-2; DNA: TGCAGCGTTGAAGATTCGACAGCCTACGGGACTATGAATGGCTACACCTTC; CDR3: CSVEDSTAYGTMNGYTF
D: NA; V: TRBV29-1; size: NA; J: TRBJ2-1; DNA: TGCAGCGTTGAAACGGTCGGTGAGCAGTTCTTC; CDR3: CSVETVGEQFF
D: NA; V: TRBV5-1; size: NA; J: TRBJ1-1; DNA: TGCGCCAGCAGCTTGGTACCCGGTCATGGCACTGAAGCTTTCTTT; CDR3: CASSLVPGHGTEAFF
D: NA; V: TRBV18; size: NA; J: TRBJ1-4; DNA: TGTGCCAGCTCACCTCGTGGGAGAACTAATGAAAAACTGTTTTTT; CDR3: CASSPRGRTNEKLFF